The T cell receptor beta chain described here comes from a study of blood T cells in healthy people across ages. Whole-study context: Every two T cells gave about one barcoded beta molecule via template switching.

The ends were cut back, 4 bases at V and 0 bases at J, with 14 bases in the middle. CDR3 length equals 16 residues. Looked up from germline, CDR1 is SGHDT and CDR2 is YYEEEE. Details on this clonotype: The antigen is unknown.

Per sample, extraction of total RNA gave at least 5.5 micrograms in every case. The second PCR ran about 6 to 12 cycles with a sample-barcoded 5' primer and J-beta primers. TCRdb processed the 5' RACE reads anew with MiXCR; each CDR3 protein has one entry. The sample shows roughly 700,000 distinct CDR3 sequences, 45% to 50% of them seen only once. Study-level results: Diversity was estimated from one million T cells, and these estimates were considered underestimates.

The specimen sequenced was blood. The chain combines TRBV5-6 with TRBJ2-1; D is perhaps TRBD1 or TRBD2 (5 bases each). This clonotype originated in an older woman in good health. CDR3 in amino acids: CASSRDARSSYNEQFF. Written as DNA, the CDR3 is TGTGCCAGCAGCCGGGACGCACGGAGCTCCTACAATGAGCAGTTCTTC.